These 10 T cell receptor beta chains were all obtained from the same sample, sequenced in a study of PD-1 blockade in mismatch repair-deficient tumors. TCRdb's table, derived via immunoSEQ multiplex PCR, lists solely in-frame clones and lacks some. The sample yields about 84,000 clones, over 70% seen once. The material sequenced was peripheral blood, taken 12 weeks after starting pembrolizumab. The receptors were sampled from an adult with mismatch repair-deficient cancer.

This chain connects TRBV7-9 to TRBJ2-1; 8 nucleotides align to TRBD2. The CDR3 sequence is 15 residues long. V shed 4 bases and J 7 bases; nucleotides not matched to a gene: 9. Germline V CDR1 and CDR2: SEHNR, FQNEAQ (reference sequence). The CDR3, as DNA: TGTGCCAGCAGCTGGGCTAGCGGGCCTTGGAATGAGCAGTTCTTC. Encoded protein: CASSWASGPWNEQFF.

The chain employs TRBV7-2 and TRBJ2-1, with 7 positions matching TRBD1. Germline V gene data show CDR1 as SGHTA and CDR2 as FQGNSA. This CDR3 has 15 residues. V gave up 5 bases and J gave up 9 bases; unmatched junction bases: 13. The CDR3 region is CASSTTGMSSGEQFF. Written as DNA, the CDR3 is TGTGCCAGCAGCACGACAGGGATGAGTTCTGGTGAGCAGTTCTTC.

The V call is TRBV7-9, the J call TRBJ2-5; D may match TRBD1 or TRBD2 (5 bases each). The ends were cut back, 1 base at V and 5 bases at J, with 14 bases in the middle. The germline V gene encodes CDR1 SEHNR and CDR2 FQNEAQ (reference sequence). This CDR3 has 15 amino acids. CDR3 region: CASSLGSVEGETQYF. CDR3 in DNA: TGTGCCAGCAGCTTAGGCTCAGTTGAGGGGGAGACCCAGTACTTC.

The J gene is TRBJ2-1, the V gene TRBV10-2; no definite D call. V dropped 7 bases and J dropped 4 bases, with 11 bases sitting between them. The CDR3 spans 13 residues. From germline, CDR1 is WSHSY and CDR2 SAAADI. This CDR3 is CASNSGRYNEQFF. The CDR3 DNA is TGCGCCAGCAATTCCGGCCGGTACAATGAGCAGTTCTTC.

The rearrangement uses TRBV7-8 and TRBJ2-7, with D possibly TRBD2 on 5 matching bases. The CDR3 is 15 amino acids. Between the trimmed V and J ends, which lost 1 base and 3 bases, there was a span of 13 bases. CDR1 and CDR2 (germline): SGHVS, FQNEAQ. CDR3 nucleotide sequence: TGTGCCAGCAGCTTAGGGAGCGGAGCCGGCTACGAGCAGTACTTC. Translation: CASSLGSGAGYEQYF. The whole variable domain, remainder taken from reference TRBV7-8 and TRBJ2-7, is GAGVSQSPRYKVAKRGQDVALRCDPISGHVSLFWYQQALGQGPEFLTYFQNEAQLDKSGLPSDRFFAERPEGSVSTLKIQRTQQEDSAVYLCASSLGSGAGYEQYFGPGTRLTVT.

The rearrangement uses TRBV19 and TRBJ1-5; D remains unclear. V was pared by 4 bases and J by 7 bases, with 11 bases between. Germline V gives CDR1 LNHDA, CDR2 SQIVND (reference sequence). The CDR3 is made up of 13 amino acids. CDR3 protein: CASSTILRQPQHF. CDR3 nucleotides: TGTGCCAGTAGTACCATCCTGAGGCAGCCCCAGCATTTT. The whole variable domain, filled in from reference TRBV19 and TRBJ1-5, reads DGGITQSPKYLFRKEGQNVTLSCEQNLNHDAMYWYRQDPGQGLRLIYYSQIVNDFQKGDIAEGYSVSREKKESFPLTVTSAQKNPTAFYLCASSTILRQPQHFGDGTRLSIL.

The V call is TRBV5-1, the J call TRBJ2-5; the D is unclear. Germline V lookup: CDR1 SGHRS, CDR2 YFSETQ. V lost 0 bases and J 2 bases, leaving 5 bases between the germline ends. This CDR3 region has 13 residues. The CDR3: CASSLVRQETQYF. DNA of the CDR3: TGCGCCAGCAGCTTGGTACGGCAAGAGACCCAGTACTTC.

The gene calls are TRBV15 and TRBJ2-5; D assignment may be TRBD1 or TRBD2 (5 bases each). V lost 5 bases and J lost 3, with 13 bases in between. Germline V gives CDR1 LNHNV, CDR2 YYDKDF (reference sequence). The CDR3 contains 14 residues. The CDR3 DNA reads TGTGCCACCAGCGGGGGACGACCAGAAGAGACCCAGTACTTC. Amino acids: CATSGGRPEETQYF.

The chain joins TRBV7-9 to TRBJ2-1; unclear D gene. The CDR3 extends over 13 amino acids. Trimming pared 5 bases from V and 1 base from J, leaving 6 bases between. Germline CDR1 reads SEHNR; CDR2 reads FQNEAQ (reference sequence). The CDR3 DNA sequence: TGTGCCAGCAGCCCTTGGTCCTACAATGAGCAGTTCTTC. Its translation is CASSPWSYNEQFF.

This chain connects TRBV19 to TRBJ2-1; perhaps TRBD1 as D (6 bases). V was trimmed by 5 bases and J by 4 bases, leaving 12 bases between them. This CDR3 has 14 residues. Germline V gene data show CDR1 as LNHDA and CDR2 as SQIVND (reference sequence). CDR3: CASSETQGYNEQFF. DNA for the CDR3: TGTGCCAGTAGTGAAACACAGGGATACAATGAGCAGTTCTTC.